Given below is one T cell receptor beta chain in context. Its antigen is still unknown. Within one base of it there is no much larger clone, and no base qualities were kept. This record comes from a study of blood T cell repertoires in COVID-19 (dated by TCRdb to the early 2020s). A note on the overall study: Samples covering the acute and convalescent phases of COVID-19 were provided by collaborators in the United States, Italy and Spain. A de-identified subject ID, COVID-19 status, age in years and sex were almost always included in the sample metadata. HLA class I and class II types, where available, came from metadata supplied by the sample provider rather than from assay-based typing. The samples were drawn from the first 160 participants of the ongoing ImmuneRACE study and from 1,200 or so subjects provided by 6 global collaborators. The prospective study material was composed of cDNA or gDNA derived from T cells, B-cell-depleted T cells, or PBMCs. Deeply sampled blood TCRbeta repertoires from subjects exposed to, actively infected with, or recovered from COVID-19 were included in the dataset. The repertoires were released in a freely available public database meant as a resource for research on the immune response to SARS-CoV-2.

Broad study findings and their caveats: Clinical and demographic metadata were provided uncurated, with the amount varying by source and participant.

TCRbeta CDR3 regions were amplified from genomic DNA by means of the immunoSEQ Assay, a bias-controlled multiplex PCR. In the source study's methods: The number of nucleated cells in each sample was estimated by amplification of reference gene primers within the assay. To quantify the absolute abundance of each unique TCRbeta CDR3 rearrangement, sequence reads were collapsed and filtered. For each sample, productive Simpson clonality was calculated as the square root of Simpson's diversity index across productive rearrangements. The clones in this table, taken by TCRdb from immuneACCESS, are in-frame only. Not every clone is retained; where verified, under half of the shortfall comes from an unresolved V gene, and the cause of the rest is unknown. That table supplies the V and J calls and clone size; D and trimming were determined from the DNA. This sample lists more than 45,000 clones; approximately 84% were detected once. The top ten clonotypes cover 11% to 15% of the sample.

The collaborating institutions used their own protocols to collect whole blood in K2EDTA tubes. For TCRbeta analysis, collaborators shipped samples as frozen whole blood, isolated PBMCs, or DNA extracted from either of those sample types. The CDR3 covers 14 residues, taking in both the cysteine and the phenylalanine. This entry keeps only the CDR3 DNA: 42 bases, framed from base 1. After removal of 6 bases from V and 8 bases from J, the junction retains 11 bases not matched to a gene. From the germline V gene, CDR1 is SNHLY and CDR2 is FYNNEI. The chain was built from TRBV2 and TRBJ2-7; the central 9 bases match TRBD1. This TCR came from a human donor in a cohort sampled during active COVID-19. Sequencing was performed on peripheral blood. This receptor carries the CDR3 CASRSGTGSPQQYF. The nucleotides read TGTGCCAGCAGATCCGGGACAGGGTCGCCTCAGCAGTACTTC.